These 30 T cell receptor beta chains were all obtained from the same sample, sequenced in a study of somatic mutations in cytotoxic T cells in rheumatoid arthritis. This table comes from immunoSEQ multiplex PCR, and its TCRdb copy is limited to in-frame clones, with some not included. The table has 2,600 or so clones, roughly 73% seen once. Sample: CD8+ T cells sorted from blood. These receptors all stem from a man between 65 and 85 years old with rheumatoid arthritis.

The CDR3 sequence: CATSRDKSSGNTIYF. For the CDR3, the DNA is TGTGCCACCAGCAGAGATAAGAGCTCTGGAAACACCATATATTTT. The gene calls are TRBV15 and TRBJ1-3; no firm D call. Germline values: CDR1 LNHNV, CDR2 YYDKDF (reference sequence). CDR3 length: 15 amino acids. Trimming cost V 0 bases and J 0 bases, with 6 bases left between them.

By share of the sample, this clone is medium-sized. In DNA form, the CDR3 reads TGCGCCAGCAGCCTGGCCGGGACAGGAGGGGACGGGGAGCTGTTTTTT. Its translation: CASSLAGTGGDGELFF. V gene TRBV5-1 combines with J gene TRBJ2-2; 8 nucleotides agree with TRBD1. The germline CDR1 and CDR2 sequences are SGHRS and YFSETQ. Unmatched junction bases numbered 12, after V lost 4 bases and J lost 7 bases. This CDR3 contains 16 residues.

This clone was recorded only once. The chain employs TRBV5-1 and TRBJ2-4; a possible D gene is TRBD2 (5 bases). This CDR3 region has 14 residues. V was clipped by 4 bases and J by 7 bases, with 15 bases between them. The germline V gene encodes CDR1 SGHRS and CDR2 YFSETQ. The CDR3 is CASSLLPGENIQYF. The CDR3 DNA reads TGCGCCAGCAGCCTCCTTCCCGGGGAGAACATTCAGTACTTC.

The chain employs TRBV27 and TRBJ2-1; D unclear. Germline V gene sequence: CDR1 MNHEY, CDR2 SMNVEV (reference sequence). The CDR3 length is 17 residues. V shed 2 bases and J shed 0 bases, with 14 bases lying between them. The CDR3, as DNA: TGTGCCAGCAGTTTAATCCCCCTTGGTAGCTCCTACAATGAGCAGTTCTTC. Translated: CASSLIPLGSSYNEQFF.

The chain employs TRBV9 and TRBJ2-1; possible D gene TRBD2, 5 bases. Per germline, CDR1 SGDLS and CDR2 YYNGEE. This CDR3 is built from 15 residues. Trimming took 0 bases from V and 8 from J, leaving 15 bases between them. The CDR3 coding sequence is TGTGCCAGCAGCGTAGAAGGGCGAGTGCGGGATGAGCAGTTCTTC. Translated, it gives CASSVEGRVRDEQFF.

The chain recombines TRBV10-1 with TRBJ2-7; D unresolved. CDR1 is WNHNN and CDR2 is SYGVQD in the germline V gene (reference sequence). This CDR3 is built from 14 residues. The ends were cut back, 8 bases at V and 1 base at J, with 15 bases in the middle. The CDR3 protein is CASRQAVGSYEQYF. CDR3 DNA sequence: TGCGCCAGCCGTCAGGCAGTGGGTTCCTACGAGCAGTACTTC.

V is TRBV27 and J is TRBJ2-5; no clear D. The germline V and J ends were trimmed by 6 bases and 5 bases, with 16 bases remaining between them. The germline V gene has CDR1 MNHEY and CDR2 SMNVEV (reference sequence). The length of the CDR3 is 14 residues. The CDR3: CASRIAPYRETQYF. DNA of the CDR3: TGTGCCAGCAGAATAGCACCTTACCGGGAGACCCAGTACTTC.

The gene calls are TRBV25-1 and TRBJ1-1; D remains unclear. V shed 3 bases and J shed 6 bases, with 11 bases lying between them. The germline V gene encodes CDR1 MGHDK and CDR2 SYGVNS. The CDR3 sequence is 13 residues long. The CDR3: CASSDDWLPEAFF. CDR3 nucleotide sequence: TGTGCCAGCAGTGATGATTGGCTGCCTGAAGCTTTCTTT.

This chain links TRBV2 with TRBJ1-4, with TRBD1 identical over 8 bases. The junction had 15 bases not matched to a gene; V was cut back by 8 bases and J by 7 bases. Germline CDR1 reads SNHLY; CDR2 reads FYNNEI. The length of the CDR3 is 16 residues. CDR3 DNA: TGTGCCAGCCAAGCATTTGGACAGGGCGAAGGTGAAAAACTGTTTTTT. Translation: CASQAFGQGEGEKLFF.

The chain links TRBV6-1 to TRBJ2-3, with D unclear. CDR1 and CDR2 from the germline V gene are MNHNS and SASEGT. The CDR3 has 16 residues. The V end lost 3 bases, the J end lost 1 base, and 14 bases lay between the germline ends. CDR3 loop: CASSDLITVRTDTQYF. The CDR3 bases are TGTGCCAGCAGTGATCTTATAACTGTACGCACAGATACGCAGTATTTT.

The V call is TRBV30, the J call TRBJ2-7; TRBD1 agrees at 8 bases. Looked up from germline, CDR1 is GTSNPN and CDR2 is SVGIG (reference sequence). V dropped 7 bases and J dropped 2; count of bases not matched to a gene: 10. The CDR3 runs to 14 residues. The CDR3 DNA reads TGTGCCTTCCTCGAGGACAGGGCTCCCTACGAGCAGTACTTC. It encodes CAFLEDRAPYEQYF.

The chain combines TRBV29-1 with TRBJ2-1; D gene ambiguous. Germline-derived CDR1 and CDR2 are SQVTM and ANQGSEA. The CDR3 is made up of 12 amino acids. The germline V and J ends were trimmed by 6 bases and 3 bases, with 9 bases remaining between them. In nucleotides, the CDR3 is TGCAGCGTCACTACGCTCTACAATGAGCAGTTCTTC. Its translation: CSVTTLYNEQFF.

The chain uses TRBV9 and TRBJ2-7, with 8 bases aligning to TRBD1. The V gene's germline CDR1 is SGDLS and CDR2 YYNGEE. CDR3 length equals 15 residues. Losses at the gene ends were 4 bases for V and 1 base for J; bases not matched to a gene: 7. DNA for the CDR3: TGTGCCAGCAGCCCTCCCAGGGGGCGGTCCTACGAGCAGTACTTC. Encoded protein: CASSPPRGRSYEQYF.

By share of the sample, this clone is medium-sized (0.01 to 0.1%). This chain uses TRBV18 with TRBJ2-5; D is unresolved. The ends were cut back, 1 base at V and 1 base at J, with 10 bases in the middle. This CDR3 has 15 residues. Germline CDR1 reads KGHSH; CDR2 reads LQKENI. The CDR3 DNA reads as TGTGCCAGCTCACCACTCCCGGGTACCCAAGAGACCCAGTACTTC. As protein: CASSPLPGTQETQYF.

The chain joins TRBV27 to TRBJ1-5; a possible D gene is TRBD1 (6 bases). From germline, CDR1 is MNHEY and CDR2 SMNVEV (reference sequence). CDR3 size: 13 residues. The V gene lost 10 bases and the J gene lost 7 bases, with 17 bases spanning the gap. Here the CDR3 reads CATSMRGWQPQHF. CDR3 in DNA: TGTGCCACCTCCATGAGGGGGTGGCAGCCCCAGCATTTT.

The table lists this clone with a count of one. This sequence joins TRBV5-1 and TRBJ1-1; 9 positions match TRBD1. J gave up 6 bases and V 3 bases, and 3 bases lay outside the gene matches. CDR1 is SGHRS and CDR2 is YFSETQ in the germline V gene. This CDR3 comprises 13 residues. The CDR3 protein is CASSSRTGAEAFF. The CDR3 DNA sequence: TGCGCCAGCAGCTCGAGGACAGGGGCTGAAGCTTTCTTT.

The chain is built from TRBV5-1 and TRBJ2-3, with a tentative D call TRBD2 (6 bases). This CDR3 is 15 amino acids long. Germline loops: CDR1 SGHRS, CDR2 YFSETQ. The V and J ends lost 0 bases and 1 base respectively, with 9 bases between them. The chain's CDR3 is CASSLDSGGTDTQYF. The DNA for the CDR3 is TGCGCCAGCAGCTTGGACTCGGGAGGCACAGATACGCAGTATTTT.

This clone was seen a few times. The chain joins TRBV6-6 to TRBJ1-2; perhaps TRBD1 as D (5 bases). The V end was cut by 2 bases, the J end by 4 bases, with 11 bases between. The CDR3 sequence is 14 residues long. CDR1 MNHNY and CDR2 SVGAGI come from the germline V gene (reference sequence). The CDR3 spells CASSYGQGGYGYTF. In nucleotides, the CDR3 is TGTGCCAGCAGTTACGGCCAGGGAGGCTATGGCTACACCTTC.

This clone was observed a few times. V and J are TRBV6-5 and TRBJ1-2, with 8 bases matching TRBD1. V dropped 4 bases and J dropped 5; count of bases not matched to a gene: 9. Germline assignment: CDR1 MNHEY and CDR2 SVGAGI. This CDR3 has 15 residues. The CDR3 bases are TGTGCCAGCAGTTCACAAGGGACAGGAACTTATGGCTACACCTTC. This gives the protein CASSSQGTGTYGYTF.

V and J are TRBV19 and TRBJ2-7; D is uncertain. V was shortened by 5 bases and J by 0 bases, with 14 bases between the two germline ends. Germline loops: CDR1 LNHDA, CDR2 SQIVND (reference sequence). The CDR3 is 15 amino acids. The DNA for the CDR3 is TGTGCCAGTAGTCCGTCGGCGGAGAGCTCCTACGAGCAGTACTTC. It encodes CASSPSAESSYEQYF.

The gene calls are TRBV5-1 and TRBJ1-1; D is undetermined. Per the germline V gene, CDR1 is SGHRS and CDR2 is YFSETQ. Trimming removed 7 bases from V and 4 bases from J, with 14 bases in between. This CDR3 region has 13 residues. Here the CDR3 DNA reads TGCGCCAGCGGACTTTCTCGGGGCACTGAAGCTTTCTTT. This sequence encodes CASGLSRGTEAFF. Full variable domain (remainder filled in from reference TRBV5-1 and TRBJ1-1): KAGVTQTPRYLIKTRGQQVTLSCSPISGHRSVSWYQQTPGQGLQFLFEYFSETQRNKGNFPGRFSGRQFSNSRSEMNVSTLELGDSALYLCASGLSRGTEAFFGQGTRLTVV.

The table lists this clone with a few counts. DNA of the CDR3: TGTGCCAGCAGCTTCACTGACTTTATGAACACTGAAGCTTTCTTT. As protein: CASSFTDFMNTEAFF. This chain joins TRBV5-5 and TRBJ1-1; D not resolved. V was shortened by 2 bases and J by 0 bases, with 11 bases between the two germline ends. The CDR3 sequence is 15 residues long. Per the germline V gene, CDR1 is SGHKS and CDR2 is YYEKEE (reference sequence).

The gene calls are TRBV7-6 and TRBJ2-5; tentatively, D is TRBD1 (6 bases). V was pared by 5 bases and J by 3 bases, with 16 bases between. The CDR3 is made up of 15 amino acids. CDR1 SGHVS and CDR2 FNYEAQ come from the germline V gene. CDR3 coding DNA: TGTGCCAGCAGCCGACCCACAGGGAACGAAGAGACCCAGTACTTC. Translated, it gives CASSRPTGNEETQYF.

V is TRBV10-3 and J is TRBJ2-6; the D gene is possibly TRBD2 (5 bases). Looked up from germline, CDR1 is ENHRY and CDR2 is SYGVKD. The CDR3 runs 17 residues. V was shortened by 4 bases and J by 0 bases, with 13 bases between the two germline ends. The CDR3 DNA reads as TGTGCCATCAGTGTGTTCCAGCGGAGCTCTGGGGCCAACGTCCTGACTTTC. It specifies CAISVFQRSSGANVLTF.

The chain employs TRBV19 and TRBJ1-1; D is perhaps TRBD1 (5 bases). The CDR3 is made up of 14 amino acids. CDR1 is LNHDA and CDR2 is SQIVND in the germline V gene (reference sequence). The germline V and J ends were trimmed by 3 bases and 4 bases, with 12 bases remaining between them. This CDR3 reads CASSIGGGITEAFF. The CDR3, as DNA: TGTGCCAGTAGTATCGGGGGAGGAATCACTGAAGCTTTCTTT.

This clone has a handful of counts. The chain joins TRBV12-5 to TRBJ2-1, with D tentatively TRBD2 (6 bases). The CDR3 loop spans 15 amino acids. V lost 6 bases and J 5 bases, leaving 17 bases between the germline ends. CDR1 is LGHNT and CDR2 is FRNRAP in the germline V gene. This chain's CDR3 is CASGKGSSVDNEQFF. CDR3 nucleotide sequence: TGTGCTAGTGGGAAAGGGTCTAGCGTCGACAATGAGCAGTTCTTC.

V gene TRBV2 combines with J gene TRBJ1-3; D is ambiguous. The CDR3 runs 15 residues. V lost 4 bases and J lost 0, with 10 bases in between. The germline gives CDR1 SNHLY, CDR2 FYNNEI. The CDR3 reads CASSASRSSGNTIYF. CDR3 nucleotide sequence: TGTGCCAGCAGTGCCAGCCGGAGCTCTGGAAACACCATATATTTT.

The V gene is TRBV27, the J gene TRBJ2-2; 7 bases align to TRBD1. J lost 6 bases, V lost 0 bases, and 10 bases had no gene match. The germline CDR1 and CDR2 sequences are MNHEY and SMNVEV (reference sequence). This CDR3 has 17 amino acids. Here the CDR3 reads CASSLSIYRGVAGELFF. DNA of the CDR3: TGTGCCAGCAGTTTATCGATCTACAGGGGTGTTGCCGGGGAGCTGTTTTTT.

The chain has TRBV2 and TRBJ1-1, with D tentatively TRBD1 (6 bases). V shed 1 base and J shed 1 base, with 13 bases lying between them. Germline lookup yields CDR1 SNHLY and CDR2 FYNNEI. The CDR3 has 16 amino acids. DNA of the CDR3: TGTGCCAGCAGTGAAGGGCTTACGGGACAGAACACTGAAGCTTTCTTT. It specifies CASSEGLTGQNTEAFF. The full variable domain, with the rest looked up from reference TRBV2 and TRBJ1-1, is EPEVTQTPSHQVTQMGQEVILRCVPISNHLYFYWYRQILGQKVEFLVSFYNNEISEKSEIFDDQFSVERPDGSNFTLKIRSTKLEDSAMYFCASSEGLTGQNTEAFFGQGTRLTVV.

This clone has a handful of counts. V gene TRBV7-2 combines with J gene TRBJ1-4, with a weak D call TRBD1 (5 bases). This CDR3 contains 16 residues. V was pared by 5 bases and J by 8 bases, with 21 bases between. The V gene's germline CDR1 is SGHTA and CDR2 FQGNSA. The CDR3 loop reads CASSDQNGAGGEKLFF. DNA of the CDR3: TGTGCCAGCAGCGATCAAAACGGGGCGGGAGGGGAAAAACTGTTTTTT. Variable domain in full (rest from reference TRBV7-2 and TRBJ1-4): GAGVSQSPSNKVTEKGKDVELRCDPISGHTALYWYRQSLGQGLEFLIYFQGNSAPDKSGLPSDRFSAERTGGSVSTLTIQRTQQEDSAVYLCASSDQNGAGGEKLFFGSGTQLSVL.